The 10 T cell receptor beta chains given below trace back to one sample, sequenced in a study of OX40 agonist ivuxolimab in advanced cancers. Here immunoSEQ multiplex PCR was the method, and the copy in TCRdb shows in-frame clones only, minus some. This sample has 87,000 or so clones, with around 85% found just once. Sample: CD4+ or CD8+ T cells sorted from blood, taken in a trial of the OX40 agonist ivuxolimab. The receptor source for this set is an adult with an advanced solid tumor such as melanoma, head and neck, liver or kidney cancer.

The chain joins TRBV5-3 to TRBJ2-7; no firm D call. TRBV5-3 is flagged as an ORF with uncertain function. This CDR3 is 13 amino acids long. V was clipped by 0 bases and J by 1 base, with 5 bases between them. The CDR3 here is CARSLDRSYEQYF. In DNA, the CDR3 is TGTGCCAGAAGCTTGGACAGATCCTACGAGCAGTACTTC.

The gene calls are TRBV6-6 and TRBJ2-5, with 9 bases matching TRBD2. Germline V gene sequence: CDR1 MNHNY, CDR2 SVGAGI (reference sequence). V trimming: 8 bases; J trimming: 3 bases; junction bases outside the gene matches: 13. This CDR3 has 16 amino acids. This chain's CDR3 is CASSLLGREGEETQYF. The CDR3 coding sequence is TGTGCCAGCTCCTTATTGGGGCGGGAGGGTGAAGAGACCCAGTACTTC.

The rearrangement links TRBV19 to TRBJ2-7; the match to TRBD2 covers 7 bases. Germline CDR1 and CDR2: LNHDA and SQIVND (reference sequence). The CDR3 extends over 13 amino acids. J gave up 3 bases and V 5 bases, and 4 bases lay outside the gene matches. CDR3 sequence (DNA): TGTGCCAGTAGTCTCGGCGGGGGCTACGAGCAGTACTTC. Translating gives CASSLGGGYEQYF.

CDR3 loop: CSARVGDIQYF. The CDR3 DNA sequence: TGCAGTGCTAGAGTCGGGGACATTCAGTACTTC. The chain links TRBV20-1 to TRBJ2-4; weak D call: TRBD2 (5 bases). The CDR3 totals 11 residues. V dropped 1 base and J dropped 8 bases, with 6 bases sitting between them. Germline V gene lookup returns CDR1 DFQATT and CDR2 SNEGSKA (reference sequence).

This rearrangement joins TRBV5-6 to TRBJ1-1, with D hard to call. The CDR3 is 14 residues long. V lost 2 bases to trimming and J lost 1 base, with 9 bases between them. Germline loops: CDR1 SGHDT, CDR2 YYEEEE. CDR3 nucleotide sequence: TGTGCCAGCAGCTTAGGCGTGGCGAACACTGAAGCTTTCTTT. As protein: CASSLGVANTEAFF.

The chain joins TRBV4-1 to TRBJ2-2; D may be TRBD1 (5 bases). Trimming shortened V by 8 bases and J by 2 bases, and 12 bases separated the two germline ends. Germline V gene sequence: CDR1 MGHRA, CDR2 YSYEKL. The length of the CDR3 is 14 residues. DNA of the CDR3: TGCGCCAGCCAAGGGGCAGGTAACACCGGGGAGCTGTTTTTT. It encodes CASQGAGNTGELFF.

For the CDR3, the DNA is TGTGCCAGCAGTCCGAATGGACACTCTGGGGCCAACGTCCTGACTTTC. It specifies CASSPNGHSGANVLTF. This chain joins TRBV6-6 and TRBJ2-6, with D maybe TRBD1 (5 bases). Germline CDR1 and CDR2: MNHNY and SVGAGI (reference sequence). V lost 5 bases and J 0 bases, leaving 11 bases between the germline ends. This CDR3 is built from 16 residues.

This clone was seen more than once but under ten times. The chain employs TRBV2 and TRBJ2-5; TRBD1 aligns across 10 bases. Germline-derived CDR1 and CDR2 are SNHLY and FYNNEI. The CDR3 contains 15 residues. With V trimmed by 6 bases and J by 4 bases, 8 bases remained unmatched. This CDR3 is CASRPRQGARETQYF. In DNA form, the CDR3 reads TGTGCCAGCAGACCGCGACAGGGGGCCCGAGAGACCCAGTACTTC.

The chain is built from TRBV19 and TRBJ2-7; no definite D call. Germline values: CDR1 LNHDA, CDR2 SQIVND (reference sequence). The CDR3 is made up of 16 amino acids. V was trimmed by 5 bases and J by 4 bases, leaving 21 bases between them. CDR3 region: CASSVPYTDPGYEQYF. In nucleotides, the CDR3 is TGTGCCAGTAGTGTTCCCTACACGGATCCCGGTTACGAGCAGTACTTC. Using reference TRBV19 and TRBJ2-7 for the parts outside the CDR3, the full variable domain is DGGITQSPKYLFRKEGQNVTLSCEQNLNHDAMYWYRQDPGQGLRLIYYSQIVNDFQKGDIAEGYSVSREKKESFPLTVTSAQKNPTAFYLCASSVPYTDPGYEQYFGPGTRLTVT.

The chain has TRBV28 and TRBJ1-4; TRBD1 matches at 7 bases. This CDR3 has 16 amino acids. V shed 5 bases and J 0 bases; nucleotides not matched to a gene: 6. CDR1 is MDHEN, CDR2 SYDVKM, per germline. The CDR3 here is CASSTGQASTNEKLFF. The CDR3 DNA is TGTGCCAGCAGTACCGGACAGGCTTCAACTAATGAAAAACTGTTTTTT.